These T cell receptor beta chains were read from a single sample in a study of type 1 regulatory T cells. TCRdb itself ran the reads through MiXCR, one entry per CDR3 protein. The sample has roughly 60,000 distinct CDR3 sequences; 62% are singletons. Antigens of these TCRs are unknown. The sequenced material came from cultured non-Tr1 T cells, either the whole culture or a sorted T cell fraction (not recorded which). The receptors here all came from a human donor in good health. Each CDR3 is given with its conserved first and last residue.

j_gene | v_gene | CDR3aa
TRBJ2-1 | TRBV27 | CASSPRWQNYNEQFF
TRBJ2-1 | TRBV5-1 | CASSTAGGSYNEQFF
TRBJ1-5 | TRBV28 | CASSFDQPQHF
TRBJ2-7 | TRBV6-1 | CASKGLATISYYEQYF
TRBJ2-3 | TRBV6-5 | CASSYSGSMRDTQYF
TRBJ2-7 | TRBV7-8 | CASSLLAGPPAEQYF
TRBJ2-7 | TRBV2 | CASSPAGSGRTNEQYF
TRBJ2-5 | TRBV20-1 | CSARDRISGGETQYF
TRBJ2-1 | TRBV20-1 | CSARTSGAYNEQFF
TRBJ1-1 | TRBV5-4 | CASSFRDSTEAFF
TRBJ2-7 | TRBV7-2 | CASSPTGHSSYEQYF
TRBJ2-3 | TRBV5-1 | CASSLRGVGGDTQYF
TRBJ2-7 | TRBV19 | CASSDRGSEQYF
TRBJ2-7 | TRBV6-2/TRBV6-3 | CASSPMGLQTYEQYF
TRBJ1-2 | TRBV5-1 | CASSLEGQGHNYGYTF
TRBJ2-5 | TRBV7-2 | CASSPRPEETQYF
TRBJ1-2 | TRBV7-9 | CASSLVGGFIGYTF
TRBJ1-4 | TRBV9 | CASSPQGNEKLFF
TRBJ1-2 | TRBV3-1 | CASSQEGRDNYGYTF
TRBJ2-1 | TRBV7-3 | CASSVSGTGFNEQFF
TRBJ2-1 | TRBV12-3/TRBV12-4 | CASLSPETSANEQFF
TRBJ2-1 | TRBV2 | CASRELEPEQFF
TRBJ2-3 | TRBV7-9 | CASSTSRGAQGSDTQYF
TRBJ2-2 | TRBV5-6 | CASSTDKHAFANTGELFF
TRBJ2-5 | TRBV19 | CASSRSAKETQYF
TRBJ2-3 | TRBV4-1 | CASSQPRTSGSTDTQYF
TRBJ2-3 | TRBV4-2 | CASSQVGIGTTGTSTDTQYF
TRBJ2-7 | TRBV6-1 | CASRGDDTYEQYF
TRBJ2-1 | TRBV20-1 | CSARASRSGEQFF
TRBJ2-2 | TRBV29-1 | CSVAPRDSGELFF
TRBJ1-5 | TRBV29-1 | CSVSGGRDQPQHF
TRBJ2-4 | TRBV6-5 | CASSQDTKNIQYF
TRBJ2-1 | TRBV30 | CACTHGPTPLYNEQFF
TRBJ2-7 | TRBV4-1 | CASSQIGGNRYEQYF
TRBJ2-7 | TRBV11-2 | CASSYTGGSSYEQYF
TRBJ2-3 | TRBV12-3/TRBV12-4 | CASSREGLAGVKDTQYF
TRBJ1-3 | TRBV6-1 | CASSEYRTDSYGNTIYF
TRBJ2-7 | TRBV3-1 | CASSQAGGSPEQYF
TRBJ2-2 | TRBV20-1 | CSAPGLAVGGELFF
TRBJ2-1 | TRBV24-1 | CATSDPRDRVGDEQFF
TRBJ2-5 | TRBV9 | CASSAPRYGETQYF
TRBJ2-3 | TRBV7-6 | CASSADRTSDTQYF
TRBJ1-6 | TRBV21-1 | CASSPRVETSPLHF
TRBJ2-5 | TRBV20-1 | CSARPTAETQYF
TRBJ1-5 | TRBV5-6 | CASSFYGAQPQHF
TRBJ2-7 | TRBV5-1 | CASSRAGTNSYEQYF
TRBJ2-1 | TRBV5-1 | CASSIGLAGGLFSYNEQFF
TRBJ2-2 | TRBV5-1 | CASMSGGKNTGELFF
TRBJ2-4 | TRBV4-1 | CASGADRSTNIQYF
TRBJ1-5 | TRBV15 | CATSRQQGKGSNQPQHF
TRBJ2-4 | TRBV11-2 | CASSLDGPSKNIQYF
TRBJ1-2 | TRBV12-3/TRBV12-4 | CASSLSAGERSGYTF